These 26 T cell receptor beta chains came from one sample sequenced in a study of human T cells and chemical hapten exposure (dated by TCRdb to about 2021). This specimen's time point label, per the study, means: patch test 1, 2 weeks after DPC sensitization. This specimen's treatment or condition label, per the study, means: therapeutic diphenylcyclopropenone sensitization with weekly scalp DPC. Library construction relied on RACE. Sequencing instrument: NextSeq 500. Using fastp trimming at Q25 and MiXCR clonotype assembly, TCRdb reanalyzed the public sequencing data and kept in-frame beta chains. Under each unique CDR3 protein, matching rows form one entry showing the most common genes and DNA. Within this sample are around 75,000 distinct CDR3 sequences, with approximately 12% of them counted one time only. Roughly 3.4% of the sample belongs to the ten largest clones. The material sequenced was whole blood, taken in connection with sensitization to the hapten diphenylcyclopropenone (DPC). Receptor source: a woman aged 55-70 years with alopecia areata. Some clones in this sample may be carry-over from other donors' samples.

The CDR3 DNA reads TGTGCCAGCAGCTTAAGCGGATGGAGAACCGTGAACACTGAAGCTTTCTTT. It specifies CASSLSGWRTVNTEAFF. The J gene is TRBJ1-1, the V gene TRBV7-6; D unclear. The germline CDR1 and CDR2 sequences are SGHVS and FNYEAQ. The CDR3 sequence is 17 residues long. V gave up 2 bases and J gave up 0 bases, with 16 bases separating them.

The sample holds many counts of this clonotype. The V and J genes are TRBV6-4 and TRBJ1-5, with 7 positions matching TRBD1. This CDR3 comprises 13 residues. Germline CDR1 is MRHNA and CDR2 is SNTAGT. V lost 10 bases and J lost 5; bases outside the gene matches: 8. The CDR3: CAIDRESDQPQHF. The CDR3 bases are TGTGCCATCGACAGGGAAAGCGATCAGCCCCAGCATTTT.

This sequence joins TRBV20-1 and TRBJ1-6; no definite D call. V was trimmed by 5 bases and J by 9 bases, leaving 14 bases between them. The CDR3 covers 13 residues. From germline, CDR1 is DFQATT and CDR2 SNEGSKA (reference sequence). The CDR3 protein is CSASSPTGSPLHF. In DNA, the CDR3 is TGCAGTGCTTCTAGTCCTACCGGTTCACCCCTCCACTTT.

This clonotype was detected only a few times. V gene TRBV4-1 combines with J gene TRBJ2-2; the D is unclear. Germline V gives CDR1 MGHRA, CDR2 YSYEKL. The CDR3 is 15 amino acids. Trimming left V 5 bases short and J 6 bases short, with 16 bases between. The CDR3 coding sequence is TGCGCCAGCAGCTATCCTCCAGCAACACCCGGGGAGCTGTTTTTT. Its protein is CASSYPPATPGELFF.

This clonotype has ten or more counts. This sequence joins TRBV18 and TRBJ2-5; no clear D. Germline CDR1 reads KGHSH; CDR2 reads LQKENI. V was trimmed by 2 bases and J by 4 bases, leaving 5 bases between them. The CDR3 has 12 amino acids. The CDR3 loop is CASSPWGETQYF. The CDR3 DNA reads TGTGCCAGCTCACCATGGGGAGAGACCCAGTACTTC.

In this sample, this clonotype turned up many times. The V call is TRBV5-1, the J call TRBJ2-2, with D perhaps given as TRBD1 or TRBD2 (6 bases each). The CDR3 contains 15 residues. Germline CDR1 and CDR2: SGHRS and YFSETQ. With 0 bases removed from V and 4 bases from J, the gap between germline ends came to 10 bases. The CDR3, as DNA: TGCGCCAGCAGCTTGGCGGGGGCGAGCACCGGGGAGCTGTTTTTT. This codes for CASSLAGASTGELFF.

In this sample, this clonotype turned up a few times. V and J are TRBV5-1 and TRBJ2-2, with D perhaps given as TRBD1 or TRBD2 (5 bases each). The ends were cut back, 5 bases at V and 3 bases at J, with 11 bases in the middle. This CDR3 region has 14 residues. Germline V lookup: CDR1 SGHRS, CDR2 YFSETQ. The CDR3 DNA reads as TGCGCCAGCAGGGGGGACGGTTACACCGGGGAGCTGTTTTTT. Its translation is CASRGDGYTGELFF. The whole variable domain, filled in from reference TRBV5-1 and TRBJ2-2, reads KAGVTQTPRYLIKTRGQQVTLSCSPISGHRSVSWYQQTPGQGLQFLFEYFSETQRNKGNFPGRFSGRQFSNSRSEMNVSTLELGDSALYLCASRGDGYTGELFFGEGSRLTVL.

This clonotype was counted many times. This sequence joins TRBV5-1 and TRBJ1-1; TRBD1 might be the D (5 bases). In germline, CDR1 is SGHRS, CDR2 YFSETQ. The CDR3 runs 13 residues. V dropped 4 bases and J dropped 1 base, with 8 bases sitting between them. The CDR3 here is CASSRQWNTEAFF. The CDR3 DNA reads TGCGCCAGCAGCCGACAGTGGAACACTGAAGCTTTCTTT.

This clonotype was seen more than once but under ten times. The V and J genes are TRBV5-1 and TRBJ2-7; D may be TRBD1 (5 bases). V was shortened by 6 bases and J by 6 bases, with 16 bases between the two germline ends. CDR1 and CDR2 from the germline V gene are SGHRS and YFSETQ. This CDR3 contains 13 residues. Written as DNA, the CDR3 is TGCGCCAGCAACGACCGTCCGCAGGGCGAGCAGTACTTC. Its translation is CASNDRPQGEQYF.

Many counts were recorded for this clonotype. This rearrangement joins TRBV14 to TRBJ2-1; D remains ambiguous. V gave up 1 base and J gave up 1 base, with 8 bases separating them. This CDR3 spans 15 amino acids. The V gene's germline CDR1 is SGHDN and CDR2 FVKESK. The CDR3 loop is CASSQVRVSYNEQFF. The CDR3 bases are TGTGCCAGCAGCCAAGTTCGGGTATCCTACAATGAGCAGTTCTTC.

This clonotype was picked up a small number of times. The chain joins TRBV2 to TRBJ1-1; 10 nucleotides align to TRBD1. The germline V gene has CDR1 SNHLY and CDR2 FYNNEI. The CDR3 length is 15 residues. V was pared by 6 bases and J by 1 base, with 5 bases of the junction left unmatched. The CDR3 loop is CASSRQGAWNTEAFF. CDR3 nucleotide sequence: TGTGCCAGCAGCAGACAGGGGGCATGGAACACTGAAGCTTTCTTT.

The chain uses TRBV14 and TRBJ1-4; TRBD1 is a possible D gene (6 bases). Germline V lookup: CDR1 SGHDN, CDR2 FVKESK. The CDR3 loop spans 13 amino acids. V was trimmed by 3 bases and J by 6 bases, leaving 8 bases between them. The CDR3 loop is CASSQGADEKLFF. CDR3 nucleotide sequence: TGTGCCAGCAGCCAGGGGGCGGATGAAAAACTGTTTTTT.

This clonotype was counted at least ten times. This rearrangement joins TRBV28 to TRBJ2-5, with D perhaps being TRBD1 or TRBD2 (7 bases each). CDR3 size: 13 residues. Trimming left V 7 bases short and J 3 bases short, with 12 bases between. Germline assignment: CDR1 MDHEN and CDR2 SYDVKM. As DNA, the CDR3 is TGTGCCAGCATCCAGGGGGGGGAAGAGACCCAGTACTTC. This gives the protein CASIQGGEETQYF.

The J gene is TRBJ1-6, the V gene TRBV18; no clear D. Germline lookup yields CDR1 KGHSH and CDR2 LQKENI. The CDR3 has 16 residues. The V end lost 3 bases, the J end lost 7 bases, and 16 bases lay between the germline ends. The CDR3 DNA sequence: TGTGCCAGCTCACCTAATTCTCGGACGGCAAATTCACCCCTCCACTTT. Amino acid sequence: CASSPNSRTANSPLHF.

The chain uses TRBV11-3 and TRBJ2-1; possibly TRBD1 for D (5 bases). Trimming removed 0 bases at V and 10 bases at J, with 7 bases between. The CDR3 covers 12 residues. Germline V gene data show CDR1 as SGHNT and CDR2 as YENEEA. The CDR3 DNA reads TGTGCCAGCAGCTTAGACACAGGAGAGCAGTTCTTC. Protein: CASSLDTGEQFF.

This clonotype has at least ten counts. The chain has TRBV11-1 and TRBJ1-1; no clear D. The CDR3 is made up of 14 amino acids. V lost 5 bases to trimming and J lost 0 bases, with 10 bases between them. Germline-derived CDR1 and CDR2 are SGHAT and FQDESV (reference sequence). CDR3 in amino acids: CASSNTTLNTEAFF. DNA for the CDR3: TGTGCCAGCAGCAACACCACTCTGAACACTGAAGCTTTCTTT.

This clonotype was picked up many times. At one boundary the junction diverges from the germline segment, which might be a read error. The rearrangement uses TRBV7-7 and TRBJ2-2; TRBD1 agrees at 9 bases. CDR1 is SSHAT and CDR2 is FNYEAQ in the germline V gene (reference sequence). CDR3 length: 16 residues. CDR3 DNA sequence: TGTGCTAGCAGTCTCACAGGGGGCGCCGGAACCGGGGAGCTGTTTTTT. Its protein is CASSLTGGAGTGELFF.

The chain carries TRBV3-1 and TRBJ2-7, with a tentative D call TRBD2 (6 bases). Trimming removed 2 bases from V and 7 bases from J, with 12 bases in between. The CDR3 runs to 13 residues. Germline CDR1 and CDR2: LGHDT and YNNKEL (reference sequence). The CDR3 DNA follows: TGTGCCAGCAGCCAATTGACCCGGGAGGAGCAGTACTTC. Translating it yields CASSQLTREEQYF.

This clonotype was detected only a few times. The J gene is TRBJ1-1, the V gene TRBV18; 7 bases fit TRBD1. CDR3 size: 15 residues. With 6 bases clipped from V and 4 bases from J, the junction kept 11 bases outside the gene matches. CDR1 and CDR2 (germline): KGHSH, LQKENI. CDR3: CASSRQFQGGTEAFF. Written as DNA, the CDR3 is TGTGCCAGCTCCCGACAATTCCAGGGGGGCACTGAAGCTTTCTTT.

This clonotype was seen at least ten times. The CDR3 DNA follows: TGCAGCGCCCAGCTATGGCCGGGGGGCACAGATACGCAGTATTTT. This translates into CSAQLWPGGTDTQYF. The chain uses TRBV29-1 and TRBJ2-3, with D possibly being TRBD2 (6 bases). Germline lookup yields CDR1 SQVTM and CDR2 ANQGSEA. The V and J ends lost 7 bases and 1 base respectively, with 18 bases between them. This CDR3 has 15 residues.

The chain joins TRBV5-1 to TRBJ2-5; 7 bases match TRBD2. V trimming: 1 base; J trimming: 5 bases; junction bases outside the gene matches: 11. The CDR3 spans 16 residues. From germline, CDR1 is SGHRS and CDR2 YFSETQ. The CDR3 nucleotides are TGCGCCAGCAGCTTGAGCCTAGCGGCGAGCCAGGAGACCCAGTACTTC. Translating it yields CASSLSLAASQETQYF.

The table lists this clonotype with many counts. The chain combines TRBV3-1 with TRBJ1-2; the D is unclear. This CDR3 has 16 amino acids. V gave up 1 base and J gave up 4 bases, with 16 bases separating them. CDR1 and CDR2 from the germline V gene are LGHDT and YNNKEL (reference sequence). The CDR3 loop reads CASSQGVGSLGYGYTF. The CDR3 DNA follows: TGTGCCAGCAGCCAAGGGGTAGGGTCCCTCGGCTATGGCTACACCTTC.

This clonotype was detected only a few times. The V call is TRBV21-1, the J call TRBJ1-1. TRBV21-1 is shown as a pseudogene. The CDR3 extends over 12 amino acids. The chain's CDR3 is CASSNDNTEAFF. In nucleotides, the CDR3 is TGTGCCAGCAGCAACGATAACACTGAAGCTTTCTTT.

The V call is TRBV15, the J call TRBJ2-3; D is unclear. The CDR3 contains 12 residues. V dropped 4 bases and J dropped 3 bases, with 5 bases sitting between them. Germline lookup yields CDR1 LNHNV and CDR2 YYDKDF (reference sequence). The CDR3 reads CATSIKTDTQYF. The CDR3 DNA sequence: TGTGCCACCAGCATTAAAACAGATACGCAGTATTTT.

This clonotype was seen a few times. This chain uses TRBV7-2 with TRBJ1-1; perhaps TRBD1 as D (6 bases). This CDR3 has 13 amino acids. The V end lost 4 bases, the J end lost 4 bases, and 10 bases lay between the germline ends. Germline CDR1 is SGHTA and CDR2 is FQGNSA. The CDR3: CASSSQGRTEAFF. Here the CDR3 DNA reads TGTGCCAGCAGCTCACAGGGCCGCACTGAAGCTTTCTTT.

The chain carries TRBV20-1 and TRBJ2-4; 9 bases line up with TRBD2. V lost 6 bases, J lost 8 bases, and 17 bases stayed unmatched. Germline CDR1 is DFQATT and CDR2 is SNEGSKA (reference sequence). This CDR3 spans 16 amino acids. The CDR3 spells CSAPMGAGGLSDIQYF. The DNA of the CDR3 is TGCAGTGCCCCTATGGGGGCGGGGGGGCTGTCGGACATTCAGTACTTC.